This paragraph reports one TCR beta chain. The data were obtained in a study of shared T cell receptors in the human thymus. The ends lost 2 bases at V and 2 bases at J; junction bases unmatched: 1. The CDR3 is 15 residues long. Sequencing used immunoSEQ multiplex PCR; TCRdb keeps in-frame clones, though not all of them. This repertoire shows over 650,000 clones, more than 75% found once; its top ten account for roughly 0.0087%. The sample was also linked to a second study, of human thymus T cells. That paper notes: Serving as donors were healthy Finnish infants, each of whom was having open corrective surgery for congenital heart defects. It was from resections taken during corrective heart surgery that the thymus tissue came. Biased V and J segment usage appeared in thymus and peripheral blood. There were highly overlapping thymic repertoires among unrelated individuals, as related research reported.

The sequence came from a boy under three years old with a congenital heart defect. The sequencing input was thymocytes. The genes are TRBV23-1 and TRBJ2-7; 12 nucleotides align to TRBD2. TRBV23-1 is reported as an ORF; its role is uncertain. CDR3 loop: CASSQASGRAYEQYF. The CDR3 region has the DNA TGCGCCAGCAGTCAAGCTAGCGGGAGGGCCTACGAGCAGTACTTC.